This T cell receptor beta chain was sequenced for a study of OX40 agonist ivuxolimab in advanced cancers. Germline V CDR1 and CDR2: MNHNS, SASEGT. Trimming took 10 bases from V and 4 from J; bases not matched to a gene: 8. The CDR3 covers 14 residues. As to this clone: Its antigen is unidentified.

Sequencing used immunoSEQ multiplex PCR; TCRdb keeps in-frame clones, though not all of them. The sample lists 87,000 or so clones, around nine tenths occurring once. Broader study findings: Partial responders treated at 0.1-3.0 mg/kg exhibited clonal expansion among the lowest measured. CD8+ T cells were the subset that, on average, had more expanded clones than CD4+.

This chain uses TRBV6-1 with TRBJ2-2; 8 bases match TRBD1. This specimen consisted of CD4+ or CD8+ T cells sorted from blood, obtained in a trial of the OX40 agonist ivuxolimab. This TCR came from an adult with an advanced solid tumor such as melanoma, head and neck, liver or kidney cancer. DNA of the CDR3: TGTGCCACCAGGGGACAGGCGATCACCGGGGAGCTGTTTTTT. Amino acids: CATRGQAITGELFF.